This T cell receptor beta chain was recovered during a study of blood T cell repertoires in COVID-19 (dated by TCRdb to about 2020). For the study in its entirety: Collaborator samples came from the United States, Italy and Spain and covered acute and convalescent phases of COVID-19. Subjects who had been exposed to COVID-19, were actively infected with it, or had recovered from it provided the deeply sampled blood TCRbeta repertoires that made up the dataset. Where available, HLA class I and class II types were taken from metadata supplied by the sample provider and were not determined by assay-based typing. Samples came from the ongoing ImmuneRACE study (first 160 participants) plus 1,254 subjects from 6 global collaborators. The prospective study material was composed of cDNA or gDNA derived from T cells, B-cell-depleted T cells, or PBMCs. The repertoires were released in a freely available public database meant as a resource for research on the immune response to SARS-CoV-2. The sample metadata nearly always contained a de-identified subject ID, COVID-19 status, age in years and sex.

From V the trimming removes 2 bases and from J it removes 3 bases, while the gene matches leave 8 bases of the junction unaccounted for. The CDR3, from cysteine to phenylalanine, totals 17 residues. Just CDR3 DNA is preserved here, 51 bases in frame from base 1. In the germline V gene, CDR1 corresponds to MNHEY and CDR2 to SVGEGT. Whole blood was collected in K2EDTA tubes by collaborating institutions according to the institutions' own protocols. Collaborator samples were shipped for TCRbeta analysis as frozen whole blood, isolated PBMCs, or DNA extracted from either sample type. Points on this clone: No antigen is known for it. Base qualities are not provided; no much larger clone lies one nucleotide away.

TCRbeta CDR3 regions were amplified from genomic DNA using the immunoSEQ Assay, a bias-controlled multiplex PCR. As for the original processing: The number of nucleated cells in each sample was estimated from the amplification of reference gene primers within the assay. To quantify the absolute abundance of each unique TCRbeta CDR3 rearrangement, sequence reads were collapsed and filtered. For each sample, productive Simpson clonality was calculated as the square root of Simpson's diversity index across productive rearrangements. The table was pulled from immuneACCESS by TCRdb, which kept in-frame rearrangements only. Such tables lose some clones; where checked, under half of the loss comes from unresolved V genes, and the rest has no known cause. V and J calls and clone size follow that table, whereas D and trimming were derived from the DNA. The sample data list more than 80,000 clones, and over 75% of these were observed just once. The biggest ten clones account for roughly 10% of the sample.

Broad study findings and their caveats: How much clinical and demographic metadata was included differed by source and by participant, and the metadata was provided uncurated.

The rearranged chain carries TRBV6-2 or TRBV6-3 and TRBJ1-2, with 11 bases aligning to TRBD1. What was sequenced was peripheral blood. This receptor was obtained from a man older than 75 with acute or convalescent COVID-19. The CDR3 protein is CASSYPDRGRADYGYTF. The bases are TGTGCCAGCAGTTACCCGGACAGGGGGCGAGCGGACTATGGCTACACCTTC.